The 21 T cell receptor beta chains in this list originate from one sample, sequenced in a study of T cell responses to AZD1222 COVID-19 vaccine. Produced via immunoSEQ multiplex PCR; TCRdb's table is partial and in-frame only. The data contain about 88,000 clones, around nine tenths of them singletons. Sequences were derived from peripheral blood, sampled on day 0 of MenACWY control vaccination. The source of these receptors is an adult in good health.

This clone was recorded a few times. The chain links TRBV6-5 to TRBJ1-3, with TRBD1 as a possible D gene (6 bases). Germline CDR1 is MNHEY and CDR2 is SVGAGI. The CDR3 spans 15 residues. V was shortened by 6 bases and J by 4 bases, with 16 bases between the two germline ends. CDR3 sequence (DNA): TGTGCCAGCAGGACTGGACAGCGGCGGGGAAACACCATATATTTT. Translation gives CASRTGQRRGNTIYF.

The rearrangement joins TRBV29-1 to TRBJ2-3; D gene unclear. Germline V gene lookup returns CDR1 SQVTM and CDR2 ANQGSEA. This CDR3 has 13 amino acids. V lost 5 bases and J 2 bases, leaving 11 bases between the germline ends. CDR3 bases: TGCAGCGTTCGCCTGGGCCTCACAGATACGCAGTATTTT. This sequence encodes CSVRLGLTDTQYF.

This clone has just one count. The chain links TRBV18 to TRBJ1-1; 9 nucleotides align to TRBD1. Per the germline V gene, CDR1 is KGHSH and CDR2 is LQKENI. CDR3 length: 16 amino acids. V gave up 3 bases and J gave up 2 bases; unmatched junction bases: 7. As DNA, the CDR3 is TGTGCCAGCTCACCCCGGACAGGGGACTCCAACACTGAAGCTTTCTTT. Its translation: CASSPRTGDSNTEAFF.

V and J are TRBV21-1 and TRBJ2-7. TRBV21-1 is an annotated pseudogene. The CDR3 sequence is 13 residues long. The CDR3 sequence is CASSASQSYEQYF. The CDR3 DNA follows: TGTGCCAGCAGCGCAAGCCAGTCCTACGAGCAGTACTTC.

The chain combines TRBV7-6 with TRBJ1-2; 7 bases line up with TRBD1. Germline lookup yields CDR1 SGHVS and CDR2 FNYEAQ. The CDR3 contains 13 residues. Trimming took 4 bases from V and 3 from J; bases not matched to a gene: 2. The CDR3 reads CASSSGQDYGYTF. The CDR3 nucleotides read TGTGCCAGCAGCTCAGGACAGGACTATGGCTACACCTTC.

In this sample, this clone turned up once. In DNA, the CDR3 is TGTGCCAGCAGTAGGGGCCGTTCGAGGGACTACGAGCAGTACTTC. It encodes CASSRGRSRDYEQYF. The chain is built from TRBV6-5 and TRBJ2-7; D tentatively fits TRBD1 or TRBD2 (5 bases each). CDR1 and CDR2 (germline): MNHEY, SVGAGI. The germline V and J ends were trimmed by 5 bases and 3 bases, with 17 bases remaining between them. The CDR3 totals 15 residues.

The chain couples TRBV18 to TRBJ2-5, with D maybe TRBD2 (6 bases). This CDR3 is 17 amino acids long. Trimming removed 3 bases from V and 2 bases from J, with 19 bases in between. Germline CDR1 KGHSH, CDR2 LQKENI. CDR3 protein: CASSPPGRTSRQETQYF. CDR3 DNA: TGTGCCAGCTCACCGCCCGGGAGAACGTCGCGTCAAGAGACCCAGTACTTC.

This chain links TRBV15 with TRBJ2-4, with TRBD1 matching 9 bases. This CDR3 spans 15 amino acids. Trimming removed 5 bases from V and 5 bases from J; junction bases left unmatched: 7. The V gene's germline CDR1 is LNHNV and CDR2 YYDKDF (reference sequence). The CDR3 DNA sequence: TGTGCCACCAGCGGAGCGGGACAGGGAGAAAACATTCAGTACTTC. This codes for CATSGAGQGENIQYF.

The gene calls are TRBV5-6 and TRBJ2-7, with D unclear. This CDR3 comprises 12 residues. Germline assignment: CDR1 SGHDT and CDR2 YYEEEE. The ends were cut back, 0 bases at V and 3 bases at J, with 4 bases in the middle. Here the CDR3 reads CASSLDVYEQYF. CDR3 nucleotides: TGTGCCAGCAGCTTGGACGTCTACGAGCAGTACTTC.

The rearrangement joins TRBV27 to TRBJ2-7; D uncertain. The CDR3 length is 12 residues. V was clipped by 2 bases and J by 5 bases, with 7 bases between them. CDR1 and CDR2 from the germline V gene are MNHEY and SMNVEV (reference sequence). The CDR3 bases are TGTGCCAGCAGTTTAAGTTTCAACGAGCAGTACTTC. Translated: CASSLSFNEQYF.

The CDR3 here is CASSSGDGGRGKLFF. The CDR3 nucleotides read TGCGCCAGCAGCTCGGGGGACGGAGGGAGGGGAAAACTGTTTTTT. The J gene is TRBJ1-4, the V gene TRBV5-1, with D tentatively TRBD1 (5 bases). There are 15 residues in the CDR3. V lost 3 bases and J lost 10, with 19 bases in between. Germline CDR1 SGHRS, CDR2 YFSETQ. Combining the CDR3 with reference TRBV5-1 and TRBJ1-4 gives the whole variable domain KAGVTQTPRYLIKTRGQQVTLSCSPISGHRSVSWYQQTPGQGLQFLFEYFSETQRNKGNFPGRFSGRQFSNSRSEMNVSTLELGDSALYLCASSSGDGGRGKLFFGSGTQLSVL.

The chain recombines TRBV5-1 with TRBJ2-7; D is perhaps TRBD2 (5 bases). V was shortened by 0 bases and J by 7 bases, with 14 bases between the two germline ends. In germline, CDR1 is SGHRS, CDR2 YFSETQ. The CDR3 length is 14 residues. The CDR3 bases are TGCGCCAGCAGCTTGGATCTGACCCGGGGTGAGCAGTACTTC. This translates into CASSLDLTRGEQYF.

The rearrangement links TRBV28 to TRBJ1-2; D is ambiguous. The V gene lost 2 bases and the J gene lost 3 bases, with 7 bases spanning the gap. Germline CDR1 MDHEN, CDR2 SYDVKM. The CDR3 spans 13 residues. As DNA, the CDR3 is TGTGCCAGCAGTTTAACGGAGGACTATGGCTACACCTTC. This sequence encodes CASSLTEDYGYTF.

Here the CDR3 DNA reads TGTGCCAGCAGCTACCGGGACAGAGCGAACACCGGGGAGCTGTTTTTT. This sequence encodes CASSYRDRANTGELFF. The rearrangement uses TRBV7-8 and TRBJ2-2, with TRBD1 identical over 7 bases. Germline-derived CDR1 and CDR2 are SGHVS and FQNEAQ. The CDR3 has 16 residues. V shed 4 bases and J 0 bases; nucleotides not matched to a gene: 5.

The chain joins TRBV5-1 to TRBJ1-1; 8 positions match TRBD1. The CDR3 loop spans 16 amino acids. With V trimmed by 3 bases and J by 1 base, 8 bases remained unmatched. In germline, CDR1 is SGHRS, CDR2 YFSETQ. The CDR3, as DNA: TGCGCCAGCAGCTCCAGGGGGGACAGGAGGAACACTGAAGCTTTCTTT. Protein product: CASSSRGDRRNTEAFF. Drawing the rest from reference TRBV5-1 and TRBJ1-1, the complete variable domain is KAGVTQTPRYLIKTRGQQVTLSCSPISGHRSVSWYQQTPGQGLQFLFEYFSETQRNKGNFPGRFSGRQFSNSRSEMNVSTLELGDSALYLCASSSRGDRRNTEAFFGQGTRLTVV.

The CDR3, as DNA: TGTGCCAGCAGCCTCACAGGGGCCACTGAAGCTTTCTTT. Amino acids: CASSLTGATEAFF. The chain is built from TRBV7-9 and TRBJ1-1; the match to TRBD1 covers 7 bases. V dropped 5 bases and J dropped 4; count of bases not matched to a gene: 4. Germline V gene sequence: CDR1 SEHNR, CDR2 FQNEAQ (reference sequence). CDR3 length: 13 amino acids.

The J gene is TRBJ2-3, the V gene TRBV6-4; 7 nucleotides align to TRBD1. The CDR3 covers 13 residues. The V gene's germline CDR1 is MRHNA and CDR2 SNTAGT. V lost 4 bases to trimming and J lost 11 bases; unmatched junction nucleotides: 9. The CDR3 DNA sequence: TGTGCCAGCAGTGCCCGGCAGGGGGATCGGCAGTATTTT. This gives the protein CASSARQGDRQYF.

The chain recombines TRBV6-2 or TRBV6-3 with TRBJ1-1, with D perhaps matching TRBD1 (6 bases). The CDR3 is 14 amino acids. V was pared by 4 bases and J by 4 bases, with 13 bases between. From germline, CDR1 is MNHEY and CDR2 SVGEGT. The CDR3 nucleotides read TGTGCCAGCAGTTGGGGGCAGCTATCCACTGAAGCTTTCTTT. Protein product: CASSWGQLSTEAFF.

J is TRBJ2-5 and V is TRBV18; TRBD1 matches at 8 bases. Germline V gives CDR1 KGHSH, CDR2 LQKENI. Trimming cost V 0 bases and J 5 bases; bases outside gene matches: 2. This CDR3 comprises 14 residues. The CDR3 is CASSPPGQVETQYF. In DNA form, the CDR3 reads TGTGCCAGCTCACCACCGGGACAGGTGGAGACCCAGTACTTC.

The chain recombines TRBV6-6 with TRBJ2-7; D unclear. V was pared by 2 bases and J by 7 bases, with 9 bases between. Germline V gives CDR1 MNHNY, CDR2 SVGAGI (reference sequence). The CDR3 consists of 12 residues. CDR3 loop: CASSYQEAEQYF. The CDR3 nucleotides are TGTGCCAGCAGTTACCAGGAAGCAGAGCAGTACTTC.

The gene calls are TRBV3-1 (or the pseudogene TRBV3-2) and TRBJ1-5, with D hard to call. V was pared by 4 bases and J by 4 bases, with 11 bases between. CDR1 is LGHDT, CDR2 YNNKEL, per germline (reference sequence). This CDR3 is 14 amino acids long. The CDR3 DNA reads as TGTGCCAGCAGCCCATCCGGCGTGAATCAGCCCCAGCATTTT. Protein: CASSPSGVNQPQHF.